This TCR beta chain originates from a study of blood T cell repertoires in COVID-19. The table came from immunoSEQ multiplex PCR; TCRdb's copy has only in-frame clones and leaves some out. This table holds 300,000 or so clones, roughly 87% found once. CDR1 is SNHLY and CDR2 is FYNNEI in the germline V gene. The CDR3 is made up of 15 amino acids. After removal of 4 bases from V and 8 bases from J, the junction contained 9 bases not matched to a gene. Source material: peripheral blood. The gene calls are TRBV2 and TRBJ2-1; 9 bases are shared with TRBD2. The sequence came from a man aged 45-65 years with active or convalescent COVID-19. The CDR3 loop is CASSADSGSGDEQFF. CDR3 nucleotide sequence: TGTGCCAGCAGTGCGGATAGCGGGAGTGGTGATGAGCAGTTCTTC.